These 10 T cell receptor beta chains came from one sample sequenced in a study of T cells after yellow fever vaccination. TCRdb passed the 5' RACE reads through MiXCR, listing each CDR3 protein once. The sample lists about 300,000 distinct CDR3 sequences; around 6.8% were seen once. Sequenced here: PBMCs, sampled about 41 days after the first yellow fever vaccination. Receptor source: a man between 18 and 35 years old who received the YFV17D yellow fever vaccine.

The chain joins TRBV2 to TRBJ2-1; 12 positions match TRBD2. V lost 9 bases, J lost 1 base, and 16 bases stayed unmatched. Germline V gives CDR1 SNHLY, CDR2 FYNNEI. This CDR3 comprises 19 residues. The CDR3, as DNA: TGTGCCAGTTGCCCCCCAACGACTAGCGGGGGCCCTTCCTACAATGAGCAGTTCTTC. It yields the protein CASCPPTTSGGPSYNEQFF.

This chain links TRBV6-1 with TRBJ2-1, with TRBD2 matching 10 bases. Germline CDR1 MNHNS, CDR2 SASEGT. The CDR3 sequence is 16 residues long. J lost 3 bases, V lost 5 bases, and 7 bases had no gene match. The CDR3 nucleotides read TGTGCCAGCAGTCAACTAGCGGGGCCCTTCTACAATGAGCAGTTCTTC. This sequence encodes CASSQLAGPFYNEQFF.

The chain is built from TRBV6-4 and TRBJ1-2, with D perhaps TRBD1 (6 bases). The CDR3 sequence is 13 residues long. CDR1 is MRHNA, CDR2 SNTAGT, per germline. The V end lost 7 bases, the J end lost 3 bases, and 12 bases lay between the germline ends. This CDR3 is CASNQGLDYGYTF. The DNA for the CDR3 is TGTGCCAGCAACCAGGGGTTGGACTATGGCTACACCTTC.

This clonotype was counted ten times or more. J is TRBJ1-4 and V is TRBV3-1; weak D call: TRBD1 (5 bases). With 4 bases removed from V and 0 bases from J, the gap between germline ends came to 12 bases. CDR3 length: 16 amino acids. CDR1 LGHDT and CDR2 YNNKEL come from the germline V gene (reference sequence). CDR3 nucleotide sequence: TGTGCCAGCAGCCTTCCCGGGGCGACAACTAATGAAAAACTGTTTTTT. This sequence encodes CASSLPGATTNEKLFF.

Only a few counts were recorded for this clonotype. The rearrangement links TRBV19 to TRBJ1-1, with D hard to call. CDR1 LNHDA and CDR2 SQIVND come from the germline V gene (reference sequence). This CDR3 region has 14 residues. V gave up 3 bases and J gave up 4 bases, with 12 bases separating them. The CDR3 loop reads CASSMSLWATEAFF. DNA for the CDR3: TGTGCCAGTAGTATGTCCCTCTGGGCCACTGAAGCTTTCTTT.

The sample holds many counts of this clonotype. This sequence joins TRBV5-1 and TRBJ2-2, with D unresolved. Germline V gene lookup returns CDR1 SGHRS and CDR2 YFSETQ. V shed 3 bases and J shed 3 bases, with 3 bases lying between them. The CDR3 extends over 12 amino acids. The CDR3 bases are TGCGCCAGCAGCTGGGACACCGGGGAGCTGTTTTTT. It codes for CASSWDTGELFF.

The chain recombines TRBV10-3 with TRBJ2-2; D is possibly TRBD1 (6 bases). CDR3 size: 15 residues. The germline CDR1 and CDR2 sequences are ENHRY and SYGVKD. V lost 3 bases and J lost 3, with 11 bases in between. The CDR3 loop reads CAISEWGRDTGELFF. CDR3 DNA: TGTGCCATCAGTGAATGGGGGCGGGACACCGGGGAGCTGTTTTTT.

The sample holds a few counts of this clonotype. The CDR3 loop reads CSASAGMYEQYF. CDR3 in DNA: TGCAGTGCTAGTGCAGGGATGTACGAGCAGTACTTC. V and J are TRBV20-1 and TRBJ2-7, with D perhaps matching TRBD1 (5 bases). The CDR3 has 12 residues. CDR1 and CDR2 from the germline V gene are DFQATT and SNEGSKA (reference sequence). V shed 3 bases and J shed 4 bases, with 10 bases lying between them.

This clonotype showed up just a few times. The genes are TRBV29-1 and TRBJ2-2, with 14 positions matching TRBD2. The V gene end was trimmed by 0 bases and the J gene end by 6 bases; junction bases not matched to a gene: 6. The CDR3 runs 17 residues. The germline V gene encodes CDR1 SQVTM and CDR2 ANQGSEA. The CDR3 is CSVEDLRLAGGSGELFF. The CDR3 DNA reads as TGCAGCGTTGAAGATCTTCGACTAGCGGGAGGGTCCGGGGAGCTGTTTTTT.

The chain uses TRBV7-3 and TRBJ1-4, with 10 bases matching TRBD1. Germline V gene data show CDR1 as SGHTA and CDR2 as FQGTGA. Losses at the gene ends were 3 bases for V and 6 bases for J; bases not matched to a gene: 4. The CDR3 is 15 amino acids. The chain's CDR3 is CASSLTGGRDEKLFF. The CDR3 nucleotides read TGTGCCAGCAGCTTGACAGGGGGCCGGGATGAAAAACTGTTTTTT. Combining the CDR3 with reference TRBV7-3 and TRBJ1-4 gives the whole variable domain GAGVSQTPSNKVTEKGKYVELRCDPISGHTALYWYRQSLGQGPEFLIYFQGTGAADDSGLPNDRFFAVRPEGSVSTLKIQRTERGDSAVYLCASSLTGGRDEKLFFGSGTQLSVL.